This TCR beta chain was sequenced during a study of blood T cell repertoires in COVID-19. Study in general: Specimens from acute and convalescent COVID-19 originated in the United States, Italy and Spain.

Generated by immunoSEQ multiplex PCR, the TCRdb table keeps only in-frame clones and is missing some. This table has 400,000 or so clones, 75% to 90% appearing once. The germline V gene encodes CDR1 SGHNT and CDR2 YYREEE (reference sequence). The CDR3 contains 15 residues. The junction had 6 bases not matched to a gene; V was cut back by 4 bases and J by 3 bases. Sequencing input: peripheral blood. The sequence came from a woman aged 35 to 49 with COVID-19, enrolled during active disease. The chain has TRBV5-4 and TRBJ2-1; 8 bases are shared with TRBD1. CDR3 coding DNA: TGTGCCAGCAGCACGGGGACAGGAATCTACAATGAGCAGTTCTTC. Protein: CASSTGTGIYNEQFF. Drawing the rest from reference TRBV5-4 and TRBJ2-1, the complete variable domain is ETGVTQSPTHLIKTRGQQVTLRCSSQSGHNTVSWYQQALGQGPQFIFQYYREEENGRGNFPPRFSGLQFPNYSSELNVNALELDDSALYLCASSTGTGIYNEQFFGPGTRLTVL.